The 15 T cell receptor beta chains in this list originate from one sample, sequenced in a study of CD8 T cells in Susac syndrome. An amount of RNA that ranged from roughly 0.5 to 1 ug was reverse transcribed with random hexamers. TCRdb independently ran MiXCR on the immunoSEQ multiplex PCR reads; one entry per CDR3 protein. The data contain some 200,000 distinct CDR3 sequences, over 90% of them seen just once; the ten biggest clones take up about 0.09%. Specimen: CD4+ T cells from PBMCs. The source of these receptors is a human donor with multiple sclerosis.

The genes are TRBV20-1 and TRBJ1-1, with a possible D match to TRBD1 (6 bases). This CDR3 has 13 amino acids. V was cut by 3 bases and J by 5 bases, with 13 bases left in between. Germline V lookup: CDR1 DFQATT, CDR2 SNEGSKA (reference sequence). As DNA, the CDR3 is TGCAGTGCTAGGGGTACAGGGTGGACTGAAGCTTTCTTT. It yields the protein CSARGTGWTEAFF.

CDR3 DNA: TGCAGCGTGACAGGGAGCTCCTACAATGAGCAGTTCTTC. Translated: CSVTGSSYNEQFF. The chain couples TRBV29-1 to TRBJ2-1, with 7 bases fitting TRBD1. V shed 6 bases and J 0 bases; nucleotides not matched to a gene: 2. The germline gives CDR1 SQVTM, CDR2 ANQGSEA. This CDR3 is built from 13 residues.

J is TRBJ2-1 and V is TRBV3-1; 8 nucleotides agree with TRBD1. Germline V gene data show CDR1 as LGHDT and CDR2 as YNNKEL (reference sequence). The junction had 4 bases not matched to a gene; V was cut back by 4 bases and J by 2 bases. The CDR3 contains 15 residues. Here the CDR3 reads CASSRSRGPYNEQFF. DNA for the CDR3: TGTGCCAGCAGCCGCAGCAGGGGGCCCTACAATGAGCAGTTCTTC.

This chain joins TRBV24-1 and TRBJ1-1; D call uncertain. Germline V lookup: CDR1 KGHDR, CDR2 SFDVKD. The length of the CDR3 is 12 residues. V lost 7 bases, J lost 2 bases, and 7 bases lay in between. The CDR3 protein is CATRDGNTEAFF. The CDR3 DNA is TGTGCCACCAGGGACGGTAACACTGAAGCTTTCTTT.

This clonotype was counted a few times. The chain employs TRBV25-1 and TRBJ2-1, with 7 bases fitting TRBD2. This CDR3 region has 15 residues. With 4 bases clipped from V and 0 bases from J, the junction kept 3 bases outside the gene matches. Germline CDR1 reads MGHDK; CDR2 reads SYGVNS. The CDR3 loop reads CASSVTGGSYNEQFF. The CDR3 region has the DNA TGTGCCAGCAGTGTTACGGGAGGCTCCTACAATGAGCAGTTCTTC.

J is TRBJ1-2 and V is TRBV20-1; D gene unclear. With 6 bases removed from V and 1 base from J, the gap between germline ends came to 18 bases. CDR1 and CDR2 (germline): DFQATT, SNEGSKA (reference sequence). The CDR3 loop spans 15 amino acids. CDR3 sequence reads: CSATRASNVNYGYTF. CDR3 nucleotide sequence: TGCAGTGCCACTCGGGCGAGTAATGTTAACTATGGCTACACCTTC.

This chain's CDR3 is CASSLDPGLSLSTDTQYF. The CDR3 region has the DNA TGTGCCAGCAGTTTAGACCCGGGACTATCCCTCAGTACAGATACGCAGTATTTT. The rearrangement joins TRBV12-3 or TRBV12-4 to TRBJ2-3; TRBD2 aligns across 7 bases. CDR3 length: 18 amino acids. Losses at the gene ends were 1 base for V and 3 bases for J; bases not matched to a gene: 13.

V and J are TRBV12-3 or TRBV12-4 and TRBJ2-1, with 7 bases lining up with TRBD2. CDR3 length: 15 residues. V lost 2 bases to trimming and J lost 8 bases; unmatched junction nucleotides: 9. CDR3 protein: CASSLWGGGSYEQFF. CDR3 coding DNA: TGTGCCAGCAGTTTATGGGGCGGGGGATCATATGAGCAGTTCTTC.

CDR3 in amino acids: CAWSSSGVTEQYF. The CDR3 region has the DNA TGTGCCTGGAGTTCTAGCGGGGTTACCGAGCAGTACTTC. The V gene is TRBV30, the J gene TRBJ2-7, with TRBD2 identical over 9 bases. The length of the CDR3 is 13 residues. Germline V CDR1 and CDR2: GTSNPN, SVGIG (reference sequence). V dropped 2 bases and J dropped 6; count of bases not matched to a gene: 5.

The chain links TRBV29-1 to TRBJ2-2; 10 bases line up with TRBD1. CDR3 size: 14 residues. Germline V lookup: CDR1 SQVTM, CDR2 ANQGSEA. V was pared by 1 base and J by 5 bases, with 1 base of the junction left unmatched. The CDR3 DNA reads TGCAGCGTTGAAGGGACAGGGGGAACCGGGGAGCTGTTTTTT. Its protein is CSVEGTGGTGELFF.

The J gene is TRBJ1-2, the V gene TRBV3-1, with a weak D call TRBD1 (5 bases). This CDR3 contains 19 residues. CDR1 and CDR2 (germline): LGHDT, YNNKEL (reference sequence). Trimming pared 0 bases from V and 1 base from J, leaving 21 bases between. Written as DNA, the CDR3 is TGTGCCAGCAGCCAAGAAAGTCGGTGGTCTCGGGGCCGTAACTATGGCTACACCTTC. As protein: CASSQESRWSRGRNYGYTF. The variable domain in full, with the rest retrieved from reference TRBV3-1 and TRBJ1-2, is DTAVSQTPKYLVTQMGNDKSIKCEQNLGHDTMYWYKQDSKKFLKIMFSYNNKELIINETVPNRFSPKSPDKAHLNLHINSLELGDSAVYFCASSQESRWSRGRNYGYTFGSGTRLTVV.

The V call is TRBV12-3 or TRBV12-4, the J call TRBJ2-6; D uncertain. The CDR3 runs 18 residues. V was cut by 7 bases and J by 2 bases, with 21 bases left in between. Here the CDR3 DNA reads TGTGCCAGCATCAAAACCAACCCGGTCGGTCCTGGGGCCAACGTCCTGACTTTC. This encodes CASIKTNPVGPGANVLTF.

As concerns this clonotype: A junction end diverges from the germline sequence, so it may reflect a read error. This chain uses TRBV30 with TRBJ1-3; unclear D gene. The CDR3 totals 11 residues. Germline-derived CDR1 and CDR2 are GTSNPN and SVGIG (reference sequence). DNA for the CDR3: TGTGCCTGGAGTAGAGGAAACACCACATATTTT. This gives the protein CAWSRGNTTYF. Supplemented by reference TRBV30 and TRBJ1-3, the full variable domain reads SQTIHQWPATLVQPVGSPLSLECTVEGTSNPNLYWYRQAAGRGLQLLFYSVGIGQISSEVPQNLSASRPQDRQFILSSKKLLLSDSGFYLCAWSRGNTTYFGEGSWLTVV.

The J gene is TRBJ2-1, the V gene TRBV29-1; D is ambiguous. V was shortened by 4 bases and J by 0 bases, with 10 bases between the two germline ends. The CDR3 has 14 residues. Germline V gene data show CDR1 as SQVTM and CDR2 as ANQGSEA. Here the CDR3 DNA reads TGCAGCGTTGTGTCTTCAATCTCCTACAATGAGCAGTTCTTC. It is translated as CSVVSSISYNEQFF.

CDR3 loop: CASSWDLRSTEAFF. The CDR3 DNA is TGTGCCAGCAGCTGGGACCTTAGAAGCACTGAAGCTTTCTTT. This sequence joins TRBV5-6 and TRBJ1-1, with TRBD1 as a possible D gene (5 bases). The CDR3 is 14 amino acids. Trimming removed 3 bases from V and 4 bases from J, with 13 bases in between. Germline CDR1 and CDR2: SGHDT and YYEEEE.